This T cell receptor (beta chain) was observed in a study of CD8 T cells in Susac syndrome. TCR beta sequencing covered blood CD8+ and CD4+ T cells. Matched for age and sex, the controls were healthy donors. The CDR3 runs to 13 residues. Germline V gene sequence: CDR1 MDHEN, CDR2 SYDVKM. Trimming took 6 bases from V and 12 from J, leaving 21 bases between them. This clonotype came up once. The authors reverse transcribed roughly 0.5 to 1 ug RNA with random hexamers. The amplification used immunoSEQ multiplex PCR on TCR beta CDR3; it spanned 54 Vbeta and 13 Jbeta. Via MiXCR, TCRdb re-called the immunoSEQ multiplex PCR reads, giving one row per CDR3 protein. The data hold 90,000 to 150,000 distinct CDR3 sequences, with about 93% observed a single time.

The clonotype was recovered from a human donor in good health. J is TRBJ2-7 and V is TRBV28; the D call may be TRBD1 or TRBD2 (5 bases each). Sequencing was performed on CD4+ T cells from PBMCs. This chain's CDR3 is CASSPGPAYRGYF. Here the CDR3 DNA reads TGTGCCAGCAGCCCGGGACCAGCATATAGGGGGTACTTC.